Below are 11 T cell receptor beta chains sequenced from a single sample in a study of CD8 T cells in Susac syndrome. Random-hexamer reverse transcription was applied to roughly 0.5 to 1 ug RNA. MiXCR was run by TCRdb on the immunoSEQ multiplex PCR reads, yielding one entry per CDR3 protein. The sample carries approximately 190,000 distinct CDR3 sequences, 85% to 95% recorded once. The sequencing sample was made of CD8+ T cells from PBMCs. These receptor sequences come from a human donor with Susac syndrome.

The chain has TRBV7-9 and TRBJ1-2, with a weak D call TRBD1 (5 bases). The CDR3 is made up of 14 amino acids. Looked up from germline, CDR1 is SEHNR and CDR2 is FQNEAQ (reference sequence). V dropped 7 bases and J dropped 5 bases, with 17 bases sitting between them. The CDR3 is CASTPLDTKYGYTF. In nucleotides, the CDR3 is TGTGCCAGCACACCCCTGGACACAAAATATGGCTACACCTTC.

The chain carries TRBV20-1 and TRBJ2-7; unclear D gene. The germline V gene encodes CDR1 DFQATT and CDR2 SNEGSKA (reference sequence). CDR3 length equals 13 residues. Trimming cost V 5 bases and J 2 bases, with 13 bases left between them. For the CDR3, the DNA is TGCAGTGCTGCTAGGACGGATACCTACGAGCAGTACTTC. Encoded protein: CSAARTDTYEQYF.

The CDR3, as DNA: TGCGCCAGCAGCCAAGACGTTACAGGGGGTCAGCCCCAGCATTTT. Translated: CASSQDVTGGQPQHF. The J gene is TRBJ1-5, the V gene TRBV4-1; TRBD1 agrees at 8 bases. The J segment lost 6 bases and the V segment lost 0 bases, leaving 4 bases of the junction unmatched. The germline V gene encodes CDR1 MGHRA and CDR2 YSYEKL. CDR3 length equals 15 residues.

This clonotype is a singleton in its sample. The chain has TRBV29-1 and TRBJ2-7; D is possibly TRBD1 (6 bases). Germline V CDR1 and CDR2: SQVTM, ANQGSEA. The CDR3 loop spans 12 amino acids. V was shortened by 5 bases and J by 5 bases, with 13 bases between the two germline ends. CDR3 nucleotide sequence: TGCAGCGTTTTTACAGGGTTCGACGAGCAGTACTTC. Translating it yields CSVFTGFDEQYF.

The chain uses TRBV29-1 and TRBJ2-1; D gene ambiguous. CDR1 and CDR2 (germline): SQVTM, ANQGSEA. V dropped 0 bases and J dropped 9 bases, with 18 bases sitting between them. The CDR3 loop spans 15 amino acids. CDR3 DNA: TGCAGCGTTGAAGATAGAGTAGCTGTAAAGAGTGAGCAGTTCTTC. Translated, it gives CSVEDRVAVKSEQFF.

CDR3 nucleotide sequence: TGTGCCAGCAGTTACAGGCAGGAGAATCAGCCCCAGCATTTT. This codes for CASSYRQENQPQHF. The genes are TRBV6-6 and TRBJ1-5, with no clear D. CDR1 MNHNY and CDR2 SVGAGI come from the germline V gene (reference sequence). This CDR3 region has 14 residues. The germline V and J ends were trimmed by 2 bases and 4 bases, with 9 bases remaining between them.

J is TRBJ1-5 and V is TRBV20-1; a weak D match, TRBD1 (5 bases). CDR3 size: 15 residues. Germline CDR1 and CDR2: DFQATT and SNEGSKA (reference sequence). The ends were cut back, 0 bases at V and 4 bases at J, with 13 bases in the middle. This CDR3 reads CSARDMGVWNQPQHF. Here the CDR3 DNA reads TGCAGTGCTAGAGATATGGGGGTATGGAATCAGCCCCAGCATTTT.

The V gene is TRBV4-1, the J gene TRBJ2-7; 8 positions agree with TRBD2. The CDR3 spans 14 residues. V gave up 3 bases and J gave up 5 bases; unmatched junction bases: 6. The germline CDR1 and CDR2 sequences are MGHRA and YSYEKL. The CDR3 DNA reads TGCGCCAGCAGCCATATCGGGGGGGCTGACGAGCAGTACTTC. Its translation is CASSHIGGADEQYF.

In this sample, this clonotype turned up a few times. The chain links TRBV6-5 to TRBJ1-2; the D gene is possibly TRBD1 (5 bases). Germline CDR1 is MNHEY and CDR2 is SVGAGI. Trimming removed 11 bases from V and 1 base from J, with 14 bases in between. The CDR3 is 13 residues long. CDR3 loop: CASSYGGNYGYTF. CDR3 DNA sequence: TGTGCCTCTTCCTACGGGGGTAACTATGGCTACACCTTC.

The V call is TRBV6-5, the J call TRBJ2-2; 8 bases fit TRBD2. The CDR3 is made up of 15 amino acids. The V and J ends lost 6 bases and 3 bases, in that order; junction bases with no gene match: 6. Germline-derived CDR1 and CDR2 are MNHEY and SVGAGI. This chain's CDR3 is CASRSGTRDTGELFF. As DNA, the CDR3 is TGTGCCAGCAGATCTGGGACTAGAGACACCGGGGAGCTGTTTTTT.

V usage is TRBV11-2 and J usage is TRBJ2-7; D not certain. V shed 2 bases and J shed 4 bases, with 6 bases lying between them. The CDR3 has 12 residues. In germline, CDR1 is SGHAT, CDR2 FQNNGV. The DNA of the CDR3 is TGTGCCAGCAGCTTAACCCAGTACGAGCAGTACTTC. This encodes CASSLTQYEQYF.